This T cell receptor (beta chain) was recorded in a study of T cells in Graves' hyperthyroidism and ophthalmopathy. RNA transcripts gave rise to amplified TCR beta CDR3 regions. Primed by the HTBI set, a first-round RT-PCR was run on the TCR CDR3. A single record per CDR3 protein comes from TCRdb applying MiXCR to the multiplex PCR reads. The sample carries a few hundred thousand distinct CDR3 sequences, roughly 23% recorded once. This clonotype was picked up a small number of times. V was clipped by 5 bases and J by 6 bases, with 7 bases between them. From germline, CDR1 is DFQATT and CDR2 SNEGSKA (reference sequence). This CDR3 is built from 11 residues.

Sequencing was performed on blood. The chain recombines TRBV20-1 with TRBJ2-2; unclear D gene. This clonotype was obtained from a woman aged 50 to 65 with Graves' hyperthyroidism. The CDR3 nucleotides read TGCAGTGCTCGAAACGCCGGGGAGCTGTTTTTT. Protein sequence: CSARNAGELFF.